These 24 T cell receptor beta chains were sequenced from one sample in a study of regulatory T cells in long-lasting Graves disease. According to the study, TCR beta libraries were built with iRepertoire HTBI primers and CDR3-region Arm-PCR. Using its own MiXCR run on the multiplex PCR reads, TCRdb lists one record per CDR3 protein. Of 370,000 or so distinct CDR3 sequences in the sample, around 15% were seen once. Time point of the sample: newly diagnosed GD, antithyroid drugs for less than 3 months. The TCR library used RNA extracted from PBMCs. This sample was also put to use in a study of T cells in Graves' hyperthyroidism and ophthalmopathy.

The specimen comprised peripheral blood mononuclear cells (PBMCs), sampled at new diagnosis, from a patient treated with antithyroid drugs. The origin of the receptors is a woman aged 18-30 years with Graves disease.

This clonotype came up a few times. V gene TRBV5-1 combines with J gene TRBJ1-2; TRBD1 agrees at 7 bases. Germline CDR1 is SGHRS and CDR2 is YFSETQ. This CDR3 spans 16 amino acids. V dropped 4 bases and J dropped 1; count of bases not matched to a gene: 10. CDR3 protein: CASSTGGGQINYGYTF. CDR3 DNA: TGCGCCAGCAGCACTGGTGGGGGACAGATTAACTATGGCTACACCTTC.

In its sample, this clonotype was seen many times. The chain has TRBV5-4 and TRBJ2-1; TRBD1 matches 8 bases. The CDR3 consists of 16 residues. Germline V gene sequence: CDR1 SGHNT, CDR2 YYREEE (reference sequence). The trim removed 0 bases at V and 5 bases at J, leaving 7 bases unmatched. This CDR3 reads CASSLGMRTGNNEQFF. The CDR3 nucleotides read TGTGCCAGCAGCTTGGGGATGAGGACAGGGAACAATGAGCAGTTCTTC.

V and J are TRBV19 and TRBJ2-2, with a tentative D call TRBD2 (6 bases). The CDR3 is 15 residues long. Germline-derived CDR1 and CDR2 are LNHDA and SQIVND (reference sequence). Deletions cut 6 bases from V and 0 bases from J, with 11 bases between. The CDR3 DNA reads as TGTGCCAGTAGGGTATGGAGGGCGAACACCGGGGAGCTGTTTTTT. Protein sequence: CASRVWRANTGELFF.

Many counts were recorded for this clonotype. This chain links TRBV30 with TRBJ2-2; TRBD2 might be the D (5 bases). CDR1 and CDR2 from the germline V gene are GTSNPN and SVGIG (reference sequence). Trimming left V 4 bases short and J 0 bases short, with 9 bases between. This CDR3 has 14 amino acids. The CDR3 sequence: CAWKWRSNTGELFF. In nucleotides, the CDR3 is TGTGCCTGGAAGTGGAGGTCGAACACCGGGGAGCTGTTTTTT.

This clonotype was seen only once. CDR3 sequence reads: CASSSGGGQPQHF. CDR3 nucleotide sequence: TGTGCCAGCAGCTCCGGGGGGGGGCAGCCCCAGCATTTT. This chain connects TRBV11-2 to TRBJ1-5, with D possibly matching TRBD1 (5 bases). The germline V gene encodes CDR1 SGHAT and CDR2 FQNNGV. The CDR3 is made up of 13 amino acids. V gave up 4 bases and J gave up 7 bases, with 11 bases separating them. Combining the CDR3 with reference TRBV11-2 and TRBJ1-5 gives the whole variable domain EAGVAQSPRYKIIEKRQSVAFWCNPISGHATLYWYQQILGQGPKLLIQFQNNGVVDDSQLPKDRFSAERLKGVDSTLKIQPAKLEDSAVYLCASSSGGGQPQHFGDGTRLSIL.

This clonotype showed up many times. The chain uses TRBV20-1 and TRBJ2-3, with unresolved D. With 3 bases removed from V and 4 bases from J, the gap between germline ends came to 8 bases. Germline V CDR1 and CDR2: DFQATT, SNEGSKA (reference sequence). The CDR3 has 12 residues. The CDR3 region is CSARTPPDTQYF. CDR3 sequence (DNA): TGCAGTGCTAGGACCCCCCCAGATACGCAGTATTTT.

Ten or more counts support this clonotype. The rearrangement links TRBV6-1 to TRBJ1-1; no reliable D call. CDR1 is MNHNS, CDR2 SASEGT, per germline. Trimming removed 0 bases from V and 4 bases from J, with 12 bases in between. The CDR3 is 15 amino acids. CDR3 residues: CASSEAGRGGTEAFF. The CDR3 DNA is TGTGCCAGCAGTGAAGCAGGACGGGGAGGCACTGAAGCTTTCTTT.

The chain couples TRBV5-5 to TRBJ2-5; TRBD1 matches at 7 bases. The CDR3 has 16 residues. Germline V lookup: CDR1 SGHKS, CDR2 YYEKEE (reference sequence). The junction had 12 bases not matched to a gene; V was cut back by 6 bases and J by 1 base. The CDR3 sequence: CASTLLDRPSQETQYF. CDR3 nucleotides: TGTGCCAGCACCCTGTTGGACAGGCCGTCCCAAGAGACCCAGTACTTC.

This clonotype has only a few counts. The J gene is TRBJ1-4, the V gene TRBV7-2; no firm D call. In germline, CDR1 is SGHTA, CDR2 FQGNSA. The CDR3 is 12 amino acids. Trimming shortened V by 3 bases and J by 4 bases, and 3 bases separated the two germline ends. CDR3 nucleotides: TGTGCCAGCAGCTTCAATAATGAAAAACTGTTTTTT. This encodes CASSFNNEKLFF.

This clonotype was counted ten times or more. The chain carries TRBV5-1 and TRBJ2-7, with D perhaps matching TRBD2 (6 bases). Trimming removed 2 bases from V and 7 bases from J, with 19 bases in between. In germline, CDR1 is SGHRS, CDR2 YFSETQ. This CDR3 region has 15 residues. CDR3 coding DNA: TGCGCCAGCAGCTTCGGGACTTCCAATGGGAGGGAGCAGTACTTC. This codes for CASSFGTSNGREQYF.

This clonotype was picked up many times. The genes are TRBV28 and TRBJ2-1; TRBD2 aligns across 8 bases. The CDR3 has 14 residues. Germline lookup yields CDR1 MDHEN and CDR2 SYDVKM. V was pared by 4 bases and J by 7 bases, with 6 bases of the junction left unmatched. This CDR3 reads CASSSGTSVNEQFF. The CDR3 DNA follows: TGTGCCAGCAGTTCCGGGACTAGTGTTAATGAGCAGTTCTTC.

The J gene is TRBJ2-2, the V gene TRBV19; 12 nucleotides align to TRBD2. The germline CDR1 and CDR2 sequences are LNHDA and SQIVND (reference sequence). V lost 3 bases to trimming and J lost 6 bases; unmatched junction nucleotides: 8. This CDR3 is built from 17 residues. As DNA, the CDR3 is TGTGCCAGTAGTATGATGACTAGCGGGGGACGAGCCGGGGAGCTGTTTTTT. Translating it yields CASSMMTSGGRAGELFF.

This clonotype was counted many times. The J gene is TRBJ1-5, the V gene TRBV6-5, with a tentative D call TRBD1 (6 bases). This CDR3 has 15 amino acids. Germline CDR1 and CDR2: MNHEY and SVGAGI. The V end was cut by 2 bases, the J end by 4 bases, with 12 bases between. CDR3 sequence reads: CASSYLTGTNQPQHF. DNA of the CDR3: TGTGCCAGCAGTTACCTCACAGGGACAAATCAGCCCCAGCATTTT.

This clonotype was detected many times. This rearrangement joins TRBV2 to TRBJ2-7, with D unresolved. CDR3 length equals 15 residues. Germline V CDR1 and CDR2: SNHLY, FYNNEI. Between the trimmed V and J ends, which lost 1 base and 3 bases, there was a span of 13 bases. The CDR3 region is CASSEVELRDYEQYF. Here the CDR3 DNA reads TGTGCCAGCAGTGAAGTCGAACTGAGAGACTACGAGCAGTACTTC.

Of note for this clonotype: A read error is possible here, since a much larger clone lies one base away. The chain combines TRBV6-1 with TRBJ1-5; no clear D gene. CDR1 and CDR2 from the germline V gene are MNHNS and SASEGT. There are 12 residues in the CDR3. In nucleotides, the CDR3 is TGTGACAGCAGTGAAATAAATCAGCCCCAGCATTTT. This codes for CDSSEINQPQHF.

The chain links TRBV19 to TRBJ2-7; no reliable D call. The germline V gene encodes CDR1 LNHDA and CDR2 SQIVND (reference sequence). Trimming took off 3 bases at V and 6 bases at J, with 9 bases between the two ends. CDR3 length: 12 residues. The CDR3 protein is CASSMVSSEQYF. The CDR3 region has the DNA TGTGCCAGTAGTATGGTGAGTTCCGAGCAGTACTTC.

This clonotype was observed many times. The CDR3 reads CASSLGGGSFPFYEQYF. The CDR3 DNA is TGTGCCAGCAGTTTAGGGGGCGGGAGTTTCCCTTTTTACGAGCAGTACTTC. The gene calls are TRBV27 and TRBJ2-7; a possible D gene is TRBD2 (7 bases). Germline-derived CDR1 and CDR2 are MNHEY and SMNVEV (reference sequence). The length of the CDR3 is 17 residues. The V and J ends lost 2 bases and 4 bases respectively, with 21 bases between them.

The V call is TRBV25-1, the J call TRBJ2-1; the match to TRBD2 covers 8 bases. The CDR3 runs to 14 residues. The V and J ends lost 3 bases and 10 bases, in that order; junction bases with no gene match: 8. Germline loops: CDR1 MGHDK, CDR2 SYGVNS. This chain's CDR3 is CASSDGLAGTEQFF. The CDR3 nucleotides read TGTGCCAGCAGTGACGGTCTAGCGGGTACCGAGCAGTTCTTC.

The chain uses TRBV30 and TRBJ2-1, with 10 positions matching TRBD2. Per the germline V gene, CDR1 is GTSNPN and CDR2 is SVGIG (reference sequence). This CDR3 has 15 residues. V was pared by 0 bases and J by 3 bases, with 2 bases of the junction left unmatched. In nucleotides, the CDR3 is TGTGCCTGGAGTGTAAGCGGGAGGGACTACAATGAGCAGTTCTTC. It encodes CAWSVSGRDYNEQFF.

The V gene is TRBV6-5, the J gene TRBJ2-7, with 8 nucleotides matching TRBD1. This CDR3 is 15 amino acids long. With 2 bases clipped from V and 3 bases from J, the junction kept 6 bases outside the gene matches. Germline V gene sequence: CDR1 MNHEY, CDR2 SVGAGI. Written as DNA, the CDR3 is TGTGCCAGCAGTTACGACAGGGGAGAAAGCTACGAGCAGTACTTC. Its protein product is CASSYDRGESYEQYF.

This rearrangement joins TRBV6-1 to TRBJ1-6, with D unresolved. V lost 0 bases, J lost 9 bases, and 15 bases lay in between. The V gene's germline CDR1 is MNHNS and CDR2 SASEGT. The length of the CDR3 is 16 residues. DNA of the CDR3: TGTGCCAGCAGTGAAGCGCTTTGGGGTAGCGGTTCACCCCTCCACTTT. Translation: CASSEALWGSGSPLHF.

The V call is TRBV2, the J call TRBJ2-3, with 9 bases fitting TRBD1. Germline V CDR1 and CDR2: SNHLY, FYNNEI. The J segment lost 4 bases and the V segment lost 5 bases, leaving 13 bases of the junction unmatched. This CDR3 has 17 amino acids. The CDR3 sequence is CASSLSGTGKGADTQYF. CDR3 DNA: TGTGCCAGCAGTTTGTCCGGGACAGGGAAAGGCGCAGATACGCAGTATTTT. The full variable domain, with the rest looked up from reference TRBV2 and TRBJ2-3, is EPEVTQTPSHQVTQMGQEVILRCVPISNHLYFYWYRQILGQKVEFLVSFYNNEISEKSEIFDDQFSVERPDGSNFTLKIRSTKLEDSAMYFCASSLSGTGKGADTQYFGPGTRLTVL.

A remark on this clonotype: This likely traces to a read error, being one base from a far larger clone. The chain combines TRBV3-1 with TRBJ2-4; 8 nucleotides match TRBD1. CDR3 size: 14 residues. Germline V CDR1 and CDR2: LGHDT, YNNKEL (reference sequence). Here the CDR3 reads CASSPLQGAGEQLF. CDR3 nucleotides: TGTGCCAGCAGCCCTCTCCAGGGGGCCGGGGAGCAGCTCTTC.

Comment on this clonotype: This may come from a read error, since a much larger clone is one base off. This chain links TRBV30 with TRBJ2-1; 7 bases match TRBD2. This CDR3 has 13 amino acids. Germline loops: CDR1 GTSNPN, CDR2 SVGIG (reference sequence). J lost 10 bases, V lost 2 bases, and 8 bases had no gene match. The CDR3: CAWSPGGPGEQFF. The CDR3 DNA is TGTGCCTGGAGTCCGGGGGGACCTGGGGAGCAGTTCTTC. The full variable domain, completed using reference TRBV30 and TRBJ2-1, is SQTIHQWPATLVQPVGSPLSLECTVEGTSNPNLYWYRQAAGRGLQLLFYSVGIGQISSEVPQNLSASRPQDRQFILSSKKLLLSDSGFYLCAWSPGGPGEQFFGPGTRLTVL.